The clone carrying this T cell receptor beta chain has a count of ten or more. Its target is not known. These data are taken from a study of early T cells in non-severe SARS-CoV-2 infection. Study background: The authors sequenced bulk RNA from unsorted whole blood, leaving chains unpaired.

Regarding the study as a whole: CD4 and private specificities were missed by VDJdb matching, which favored anti-spike CD8 responses.

Losses at the gene ends were 5 bases for V and 3 bases for J; bases not matched to a gene: 5. Germline V lookup: CDR1 SGHTA, CDR2 FQGNSA. This CDR3 has 15 amino acids. Researchers tagged individual cDNA molecules with unique molecular identifiers. TCRdb called the 5' RACE reads again in MiXCR, with one record for every CDR3 protein. The sample lists about 48,000 distinct CDR3 sequences, roughly 13% occurring once. Sequencing used whole blood. The chain combines TRBV7-2 with TRBJ1-2, with 11 bases that match TRBD1. The receptor comes from an adult who was a healthcare worker with PCR-confirmed SARS-CoV-2 infection or an uninfected control (not recorded which). In nucleotides, the CDR3 is TGTGCCAGCAGCCACCGGACAGGGGGCGACTATGGCTACACCTTC. This translates into CASSHRTGGDYGYTF.